Reported below is one T cell receptor beta chain. Its antigen remains unknown. Trimming pared 8 bases from V and 3 bases from J, leaving 7 bases between. This CDR3 comprises 11 residues. Germline V lookup: CDR1 SQVTM, CDR2 ANQGSEA. All of the isolated RNA was reverse transcribed, so expressed TCRB transcripts were sequenced. The data were produced by immunoSEQ multiplex PCR, yet TCRdb's version contains in-frame clones alone and is incomplete. Of 500,000 to 850,000 clones detected, roughly an eighth appear once; the ten largest clones hold 0.035% to 0.04%. This sample is drawn from a study of beta chain features in type 1 diabetes. As for the study in general: Across every sample, roughly 100 million sorted cells were examined in total. Study-level results: Any PCR bias toward short templates would affect both groups alike. Any HLA type influence on TCRB rearrangement was left unresolved here. When Type 1 diabetes patients were examined, their TCRB CDR3s proved moderately but significantly shorter in all four CD4+ subsets.

The source is a man younger than 35 with type 1 diabetes. The specimen was naive CD4+ T cells from blood. The genes are TRBV29-1 and TRBJ2-2; no clear D. CDR3 loop: CSLMDTGELFF. CDR3 DNA sequence: TGCAGCTTGATGGACACCGGGGAGCTGTTTTTT.